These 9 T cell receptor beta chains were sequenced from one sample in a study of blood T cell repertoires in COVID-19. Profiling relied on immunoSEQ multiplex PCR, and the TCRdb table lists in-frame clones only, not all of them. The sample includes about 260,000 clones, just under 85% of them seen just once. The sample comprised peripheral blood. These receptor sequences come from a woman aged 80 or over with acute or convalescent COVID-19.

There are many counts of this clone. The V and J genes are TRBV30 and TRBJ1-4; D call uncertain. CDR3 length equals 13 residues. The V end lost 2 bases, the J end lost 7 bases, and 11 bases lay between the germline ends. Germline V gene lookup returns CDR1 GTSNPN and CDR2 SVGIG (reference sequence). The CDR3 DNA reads TGTGCCTGGAGTCTGGATCAGGCTGAAAAACTGTTTTTT. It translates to CAWSLDQAEKLFF.

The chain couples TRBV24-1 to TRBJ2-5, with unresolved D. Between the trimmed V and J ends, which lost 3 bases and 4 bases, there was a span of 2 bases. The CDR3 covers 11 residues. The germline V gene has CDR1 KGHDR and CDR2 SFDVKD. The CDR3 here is CATSDRETQYF. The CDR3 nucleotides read TGTGCCACCAGTGATCGAGAGACCCAGTACTTC.

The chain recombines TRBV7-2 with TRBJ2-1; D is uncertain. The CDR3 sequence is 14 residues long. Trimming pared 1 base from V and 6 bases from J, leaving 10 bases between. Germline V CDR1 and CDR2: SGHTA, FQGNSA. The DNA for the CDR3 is TGTGCCAGCAGCTTAGGTTCCTGGAGCAATGAGCAGTTCTTC. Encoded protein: CASSLGSWSNEQFF.

The CDR3: CASSLGHGGETQYF. For the CDR3, the DNA is TGTGCCAGCAGCTTGGGCCATGGGGGGGAGACCCAGTACTTC. This rearrangement joins TRBV7-8 to TRBJ2-5; a possible D gene is TRBD2 (6 bases). Looked up from germline, CDR1 is SGHVS and CDR2 is FQNEAQ. The CDR3 length is 14 residues. With 3 bases removed from V and 5 bases from J, the gap between germline ends came to 13 bases.

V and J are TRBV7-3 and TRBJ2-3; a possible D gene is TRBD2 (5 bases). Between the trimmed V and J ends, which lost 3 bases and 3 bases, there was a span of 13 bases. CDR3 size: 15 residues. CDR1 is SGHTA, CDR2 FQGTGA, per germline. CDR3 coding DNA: TGTGCCAGCAGCTTGGCAGGACTGGTGACAGATACGCAGTATTTT. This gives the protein CASSLAGLVTDTQYF.

The CDR3 sequence: CASSPRGDRGLSAFF. CDR3 sequence (DNA): TGTGCCAGTAGTCCGAGGGGGGACAGGGGACTATCAGCTTTCTTT. The J gene is TRBJ1-1, the V gene TRBV19, with TRBD1 identical over 10 bases. The CDR3 loop spans 15 amino acids. Germline CDR1 is LNHDA and CDR2 is SQIVND (reference sequence). V trimming: 5 bases; J trimming: 10 bases; junction bases outside the gene matches: 13. Together with reference TRBV19 and TRBJ1-1, the CDR3 gives the full variable domain: DGGITQSPKYLFRKEGQNVTLSCEQNLNHDAMYWYRQDPGQGLRLIYYSQIVNDFQKGDIAEGYSVSREKKESFPLTVTSAQKNPTAFYLCASSPRGDRGLSAFFGQGTRLTVV.

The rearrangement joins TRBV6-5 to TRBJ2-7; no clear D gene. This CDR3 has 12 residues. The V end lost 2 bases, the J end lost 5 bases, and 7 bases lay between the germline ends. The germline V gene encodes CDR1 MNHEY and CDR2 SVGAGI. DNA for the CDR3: TGTGCCAGCAGTTACGGAGTGAACGAGCAGTACTTC. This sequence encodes CASSYGVNEQYF.

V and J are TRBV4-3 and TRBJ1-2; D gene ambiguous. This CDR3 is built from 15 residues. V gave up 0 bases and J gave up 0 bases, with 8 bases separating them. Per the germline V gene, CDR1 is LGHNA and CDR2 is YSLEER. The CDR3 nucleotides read TGCGCCAGCAGCCAAGAACAGACTACTAACTATGGCTACACCTTC. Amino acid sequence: CASSQEQTTNYGYTF.

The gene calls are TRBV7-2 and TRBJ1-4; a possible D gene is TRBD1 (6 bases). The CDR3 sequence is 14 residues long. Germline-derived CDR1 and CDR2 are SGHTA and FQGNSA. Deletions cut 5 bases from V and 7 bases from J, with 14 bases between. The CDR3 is CASSRGQLAEKLFF. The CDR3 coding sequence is TGTGCCAGCAGCCGCGGACAGCTTGCTGAAAAACTGTTTTTT. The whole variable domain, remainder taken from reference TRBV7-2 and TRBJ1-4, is GAGVSQSPSNKVTEKGKDVELRCDPISGHTALYWYRQSLGQGLEFLIYFQGNSAPDKSGLPSDRFSAERTGGSVSTLTIQRTQQEDSAVYLCASSRGQLAEKLFFGSGTQLSVL.